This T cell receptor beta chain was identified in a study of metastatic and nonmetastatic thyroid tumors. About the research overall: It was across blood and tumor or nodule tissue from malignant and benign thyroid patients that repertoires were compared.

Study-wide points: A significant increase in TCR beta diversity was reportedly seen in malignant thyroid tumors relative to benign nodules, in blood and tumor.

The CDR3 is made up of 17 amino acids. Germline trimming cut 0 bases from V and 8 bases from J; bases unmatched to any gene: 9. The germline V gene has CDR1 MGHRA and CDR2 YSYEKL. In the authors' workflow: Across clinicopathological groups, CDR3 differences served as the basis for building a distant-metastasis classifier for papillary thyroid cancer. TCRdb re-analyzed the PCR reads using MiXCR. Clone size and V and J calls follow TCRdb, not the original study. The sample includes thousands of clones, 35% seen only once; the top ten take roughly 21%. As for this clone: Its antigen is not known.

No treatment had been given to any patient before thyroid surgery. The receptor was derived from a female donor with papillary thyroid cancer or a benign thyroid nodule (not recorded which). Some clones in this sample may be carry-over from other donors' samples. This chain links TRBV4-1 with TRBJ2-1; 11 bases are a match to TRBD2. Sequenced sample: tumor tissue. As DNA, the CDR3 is TGCGCCAGCAGCCAAGATGGGGGGCTAGCGGGAGGCTATGAGCAGTTCTTC. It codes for CASSQDGGLAGGYEQFF.